This TCR beta chain was obtained from a study of long-term antiretroviral therapy in people with HIV. Turning to this clone: Its specificity is unknown.

The assay, immunoSEQ v3.0, was run at survey level. Produced via immunoSEQ multiplex PCR; TCRdb's table is partial and in-frame only. The table shows tens of thousands of clones, with more than 75% occurring only once. With 4 bases removed from V and 8 bases from J, the gap between germline ends came to 8 bases. This CDR3 spans 11 amino acids. Germline V gene lookup returns CDR1 MNHNS and CDR2 SASEGT. Study-level findings and limits: The study lacked data on ART adherence, viral resistance or therapy changes.

Per donor, at least one pre-ART and at least two post-ART PBMC samples were obtained. Specimens retained roughly 0.9-11 million cryopreserved PBMC preceding DNA extraction. This sequence joins TRBV6-1 and TRBJ1-1; D perhaps matches TRBD1 (6 bases). The clonotype originates from a man in his forties or fifties with HIV. This specimen was unsorted PBMCs, taken around 5 years after starting antiretroviral therapy. The CDR3 is CASSVGTEAFF. The CDR3 DNA follows: TGTGCCAGCAGTGTAGGGACAGAAGCTTTCTTT.